Each of the 9 T cell receptor beta chains below was sequenced from the same sample in a study of T cells in Graves' hyperthyroidism and ophthalmopathy. Amplified TCR beta CDR3 regions derived from RNA transcripts. Primed by the HTBI set, a first-round RT-PCR was run on the TCR CDR3. One entry per CDR3 protein results from TCRdb running MiXCR on the multiplex PCR reads. The sample lists roughly 400,000 distinct CDR3 sequences, more than 20% occurring once. The sequenced material came from blood. These receptors were taken from a man in his fifties with Graves' hyperthyroidism.

The sample holds many counts of this clonotype. The gene calls are TRBV7-3 and TRBJ2-5; 11 nucleotides match TRBD1. Trimming removed 5 bases from V and 5 bases from J; junction bases left unmatched: 7. The CDR3 extends over 15 amino acids. The germline V gene has CDR1 SGHTA and CDR2 FQGTGA. Here the CDR3 reads CASSPGTGGTETQYF. The CDR3 DNA reads as TGTGCCAGCAGCCCCGGGACAGGGGGAACGGAGACCCAGTACTTC.

This clonotype occurred many times. J is TRBJ1-2 and V is TRBV30; 7 nucleotides agree with TRBD1. Germline V lookup: CDR1 GTSNPN, CDR2 SVGIG (reference sequence). V shed 4 bases and J 7 bases; nucleotides not matched to a gene: 15. The CDR3 is 15 amino acids. The CDR3 DNA is TGTGCCTGGACTGAACTGGACAGGACGCGGCGTGGCTACACCTTC. This encodes CAWTELDRTRRGYTF.

This clonotype was seen a few times. The CDR3: CASSSTGPQETQYF. The CDR3 bases are TGCGCCAGCAGCTCGACAGGGCCCCAAGAGACCCAGTACTTC. The rearrangement links TRBV5-1 to TRBJ2-5; the match to TRBD1 covers 7 bases. The CDR3 covers 14 residues. Germline V gene lookup returns CDR1 SGHRS and CDR2 YFSETQ. Trimming removed 3 bases from V and 1 base from J; junction bases left unmatched: 3.

This clonotype was seen more than once but under ten times. The J gene is TRBJ2-5, the V gene TRBV7-6; D call uncertain. The length of the CDR3 is 14 residues. Germline CDR1 and CDR2: SGHVS and FNYEAQ. Trimming shortened V by 6 bases and J by 0 bases, and 11 bases separated the two germline ends. The CDR3 reads CASRAADNQETQYF. In nucleotides, the CDR3 is TGTGCCAGCAGGGCGGCGGATAACCAAGAGACCCAGTACTTC.

This clonotype was seen a single time. The gene calls are TRBV24-1 and TRBJ2-6; a possible D gene is TRBD1 (5 bases). Trimming removed 4 bases from V and 0 bases from J, with 9 bases in between. CDR1 is KGHDR, CDR2 SFDVKD, per germline. This CDR3 has 16 residues. CDR3 DNA sequence: TGTGCCACCAGTGACCGGACAACCTCTGGGGCCAACGTCCTGACTTTC. Protein sequence: CATSDRTTSGANVLTF.

The V and J genes are TRBV28 and TRBJ1-5; TRBD1 matches 9 bases. This CDR3 has 15 residues. The germline CDR1 and CDR2 sequences are MDHEN and SYDVKM. V trimming: 6 bases; J trimming: 1 base; junction bases outside the gene matches: 4. The CDR3 DNA sequence: TGTGCCAGCAGAACAGGGGGCACGAGCAATCAGCCCCAGCATTTT. As protein: CASRTGGTSNQPQHF.

In its sample, this clonotype was seen many times. The chain has TRBV28 and TRBJ2-3; TRBD1 might be the D (5 bases). Trimming removed 5 bases from V and 4 bases from J, with 13 bases in between. This CDR3 is built from 14 residues. CDR1 and CDR2 (germline): MDHEN, SYDVKM. The CDR3 protein is CASSHIGAADTQYF. CDR3 coding DNA: TGTGCCAGCAGTCACATAGGGGCGGCAGATACGCAGTATTTT.

The genes are TRBV25-1 and TRBJ2-3, with 10 bases aligning to TRBD2. The CDR3 consists of 16 residues. The germline gives CDR1 MGHDK, CDR2 SYGVNS. Germline trimming cut 2 bases from V and 2 bases from J; bases unmatched to any gene: 4. The CDR3 is CASSEISGGITDTQYF. For the CDR3, the DNA is TGTGCCAGCAGTGAAATTAGCGGGGGGATCACAGATACGCAGTATTTT.

This clonotype was seen repeatedly, ten times or more. This chain links TRBV2 with TRBJ2-7, with 9 bases matching TRBD1. J lost 1 base, V lost 8 bases, and 12 bases had no gene match. CDR1 is SNHLY and CDR2 is FYNNEI in the germline V gene. This CDR3 has 16 residues. CDR3: CASGSELGTGSYEQYF. The CDR3 DNA sequence: TGTGCCAGCGGATCTGAACTCGGGACAGGGTCCTACGAGCAGTACTTC.